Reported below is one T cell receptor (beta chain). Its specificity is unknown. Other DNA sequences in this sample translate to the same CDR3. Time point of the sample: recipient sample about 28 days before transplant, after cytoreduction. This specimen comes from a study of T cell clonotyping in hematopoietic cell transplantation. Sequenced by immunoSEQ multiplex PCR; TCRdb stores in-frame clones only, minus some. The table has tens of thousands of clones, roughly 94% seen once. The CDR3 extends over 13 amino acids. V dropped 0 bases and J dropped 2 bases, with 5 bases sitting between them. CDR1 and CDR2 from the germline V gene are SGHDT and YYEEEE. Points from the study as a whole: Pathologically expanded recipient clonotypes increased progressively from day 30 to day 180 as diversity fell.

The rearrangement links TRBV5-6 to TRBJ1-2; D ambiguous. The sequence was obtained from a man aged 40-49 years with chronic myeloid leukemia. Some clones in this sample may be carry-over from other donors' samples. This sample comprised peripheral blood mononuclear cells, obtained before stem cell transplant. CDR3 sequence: CASSLARNYGYTF. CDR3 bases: TGTGCCAGCAGCTTGGCGAGGAACTATGGCTACACCTTC.